This TCR beta chain was observed in a study of T cells expressing NK-cell markers. The overall study: CD3+CD56+NKG2C+, CD3+CD56+NKG2C- and CD3+CD56-NKG2C+ T cells, once sorted, supplied the TCR beta repertoires.

Following a re-call of the 5' RACE reads, TCRdb has one entry per CDR3 protein and lacks DNA. The sample shows about 460,000 distinct CDR3 sequences, and more than 1.4% sits with its ten largest clones. Germline V CDR1 and CDR2: MNHEY, SVGAGI. The CDR3 extends over 14 amino acids. The sample comprised blood T cells: a sorted CD56 or NKG2C T cell subset, CD4+ or CD8+ T cells, or bulk PBMC T cells (not recorded which). The chain couples TRBV6-5 to TRBJ2-5. This clonotype was obtained from a woman in her 50s in good health. The CDR3 spells CASSGWRSQETQYF.